This T cell receptor beta chain was identified during a study of cytomegalovirus exposure and HLA in healthy donors. Study outcomes and limitations: The majority of TCR sequences were rare, yet some public TCRs appeared in many donors. Reportedly, diagnosis of cytomegalovirus status by the classifier showed high specificity and sensitivity. The listing of roughly 160 TCR beta chains classed them as cytomegalovirus-associated. In the 120 or so validation repertoires, about 95% of cluster scores exceeded 0, per a later analysis.

Details on this clone: Its antigen is not known. The identical CDR3 is also encoded by other nucleotide sequences in the sample.

The repertoire was sequenced with immunoSEQ multiplex PCR; TCRdb's copy has only in-frame clones and lacks some. The repertoire holds 150,000 to 200,000 clones, roughly 89% seen once, with 10% in the top ten. CDR1 is SGDLS and CDR2 is YYNGEE in the germline V gene. Trimming took 0 bases from V and 0 from J, leaving 8 bases between them. The CDR3 is made up of 15 amino acids. The chain couples TRBV9 to TRBJ2-3; a weak D match, TRBD2 (6 bases). This clonotype was obtained from a woman younger than 30 in good health and CMV-seropositive. The sequenced sample consisted of PBMCs. This chain's CDR3 is CASSVGRGSTDTQYF. The CDR3 bases are TGTGCCAGCAGCGTAGGGAGGGGAAGCACAGATACGCAGTATTTT. The complete variable domain, with remaining parts taken from reference TRBV9 and TRBJ2-3, reads DSGVTQTPKHLITATGQRVTLRCSPRSGDLSVYWYQQSLDQGLQFLIQYYNGEERAKGNILERFSAQQFPDLHSELNLSSLELGDSALYFCASSVGRGSTDTQYFGPGTRLTVL.